This T cell receptor beta chain was sequenced during a study of memory CD4+ T cells and cytomegalovirus serostatus. Findings and limits, study-wide: Median bootstrapped AUC for CMV status was around 0.96 originally, less than 0.92 US-trained.

This clone has more than one count but fewer than ten. Antigen unknown. A junction boundary mismatches the germline segment, possibly from a read error. Assay: immunoSEQ multiplex PCR; the TCRdb copy retains only in-frame clones and omits some. The sample has about 31,000 clones; about 75% are singletons. Single viable CD3+CD4+CD8-CD45RO+ cells were sorted as the memory CD4+ T cells. Positive selection with CD4 microbeads enriched total CD4+ T cells. CDR1 is LGHNT, CDR2 FRNRAP, per germline. This CDR3 is 13 amino acids long. The genes are TRBV12-5 and TRBJ1-2; D uncertain. The source is an adult in good health and CMV-seronegative. Some clones in this sample may be carry-over from other donors' samples. The material sequenced was memory CD4+ T cells from blood. This CDR3 is CASGSDVLPGSTF. The CDR3 nucleotides are TGTGCTAGTGGGTCGGACGTCCTCCCCGGCTCCACCTTC.